This T cell receptor beta chain was profiled in a study of graft-versus-host responses after intestinal transplantation. Study-level information: Every recipient underwent anti-thymocyte globulin induction, then tacrolimus and steroids for roughly 3 years.

CDR1 is MNHNY and CDR2 is SVGAGI in the germline V gene (reference sequence). Deletions cut 5 bases from V and 4 bases from J, with 9 bases between. The CDR3 is 14 amino acids. Graft tissue was processed to release intraepithelial and lamina propria lymphocytes. Profiled with immunoSEQ multiplex PCR; TCRdb holds only in-frame clones, not every one. The sample includes more than 9,500 clones, over 65% seen only once; the top ten take 4.3%. This sequence joins TRBV6-6 and TRBJ2-6; D is possibly TRBD2 (5 bases). Sequencing was performed on ileum tissue, taken roughly 5 months after intestinal transplantation. This TCR derives from a human patient who received an intestinal transplant, so some T cells may come from the graft donor. The CDR3 nucleotides are TGTGCCAGCAGTACCGAGGGCGGGGCCAACGTCCTGACTTTC. Its protein is CASSTEGGANVLTF.